What follows are 26 T cell receptor beta chains derived from one specimen sequenced in a study of cytomegalovirus exposure and HLA in healthy donors. The study ran its PCR with 60 Vbeta and 13 Jbeta primers. Data came from immunoSEQ multiplex PCR; TCRdb stores just in-frame clones and leaves some out. The sample holds around 150,000 clones, roughly 85% seen once. Sequenced sample: PBMCs. These receptors originate from a woman in her fifties or sixties in good health and CMV-seropositive.

J is TRBJ2-1 and V is TRBV6-5, with D uncertain. This CDR3 comprises 16 residues. V was trimmed by 4 bases and J by 0 bases, leaving 13 bases between them. Per germline, CDR1 MNHEY and CDR2 SVGAGI. The CDR3 coding sequence is TGTGCCAGCAGTTCCCTGATCGGTACCTCCTACAATGAGCAGTTCTTC. Translated, it gives CASSSLIGTSYNEQFF.

The V call is TRBV13, the J call TRBJ2-7, with TRBD2 identical over 10 bases. CDR1 is PRHDT, CDR2 FYEKMQ, per germline (reference sequence). The CDR3 is made up of 14 amino acids. V was clipped by 6 bases and J by 5 bases; unmatched bases: 7. CDR3 sequence reads: CASSRAGTSDEQYF. CDR3 bases: TGTGCCAGCAGTAGGGCCGGGACTAGCGACGAGCAGTACTTC. Combining the CDR3 with reference TRBV13 and TRBJ2-7 gives the whole variable domain AAGVIQSPRHLIKEKRETATLKCYPIPRHDTVYWYQQGPGQDPQFLISFYEKMQSDKGSIPDRFSAQQFSDYHSELNMSSLELGDSALYFCASSRAGTSDEQYFGPGTRLTVT.

The chain recombines TRBV15 with TRBJ2-7; tentative D call: TRBD2 (5 bases). The CDR3 length is 13 residues. Trimming stripped 3 bases from V and 4 bases from J, with 10 bases between. Per the germline V gene, CDR1 is LNHNV and CDR2 is YYDKDF (reference sequence). CDR3 DNA sequence: TGTGCCACCAGCAGTGGCGGGTTATACGAGCAGTACTTC. Its translation: CATSSGGLYEQYF.

Only a few counts were recorded for this clone. The chain couples TRBV27 to TRBJ1-1; tentatively, D is TRBD1 (6 bases). The CDR3 consists of 16 residues. Looked up from germline, CDR1 is MNHEY and CDR2 is SMNVEV (reference sequence). V dropped 5 bases and J dropped 0 bases, with 16 bases sitting between them. The chain's CDR3 is CASSTTDRDMNTEAFF. The CDR3 region has the DNA TGTGCCAGCAGTACAACCGACCGGGACATGAACACTGAAGCTTTCTTT.

V gene TRBV6-6 combines with J gene TRBJ2-3, with 7 positions matching TRBD2. Trimming cost V 6 bases and J 5 bases; bases outside gene matches: 5. The CDR3 totals 13 residues. The germline V gene encodes CDR1 MNHNY and CDR2 SVGAGI (reference sequence). CDR3 coding DNA: TGTGCCAGCAGATTCATAGCGGGAGATACGCAGTATTTT. It encodes CASRFIAGDTQYF.

This clone was counted between two and nine times. V is TRBV6-4 and J is TRBJ2-1; 10 bases are a match to TRBD2. There are 16 residues in the CDR3. Germline values: CDR1 MRHNA, CDR2 SNTAGT. After removal of 5 bases from V and 2 bases from J, the junction contained 6 bases not matched to a gene. CDR3 amino acids: CASSLAGVSPYNEQFF. The DNA for the CDR3 is TGTGCCAGCAGTCTAGCGGGAGTATCCCCCTACAATGAGCAGTTCTTC.

The chain joins TRBV4-3 to TRBJ2-1; possibly TRBD2 for D (5 bases). CDR3 length equals 15 residues. Germline CDR1 and CDR2: LGHNA and YSLEER. Trimming took 4 bases from V and 4 from J, leaving 14 bases between them. The CDR3 sequence is CASSPPPAGYNEQFF. The CDR3 region has the DNA TGCGCCAGCAGCCCGCCCCCCGCGGGTTACAATGAGCAGTTCTTC.

The chain employs TRBV6-1 and TRBJ1-2, with TRBD1 as a possible D gene (6 bases). CDR3 size: 14 residues. The V end was cut by 7 bases, the J end by 7 bases, with 19 bases between. Germline lookup yields CDR1 MNHNS and CDR2 SASEGT. The CDR3 sequence: CASNLQGVGFGYTF. The CDR3 nucleotides read TGTGCCAGCAACCTACAGGGTGTCGGATTTGGCTACACCTTC.

This clone was counted once. This chain links TRBV18 with TRBJ1-5; 9 positions agree with TRBD1. With V trimmed by 3 bases and J by 4 bases, 10 bases remained unmatched. The CDR3 loop spans 17 amino acids. Germline CDR1 and CDR2: KGHSH and LQKENI. The CDR3: CASSPNLPGQGNQPQHF. The DNA for the CDR3 is TGTGCCAGCTCACCCAACCTCCCGGGACAGGGTAATCAGCCCCAGCATTTT.

The genes are TRBV28 and TRBJ1-2; TRBD1 matches 7 bases. Trimming took 4 bases from V and 4 from J; bases not matched to a gene: 15. CDR1 MDHEN and CDR2 SYDVKM come from the germline V gene. This CDR3 region has 17 residues. This CDR3 is CASSYAGGLPLLYGYTF. The CDR3 DNA follows: TGTGCCAGCAGTTACGCAGGGGGGCTTCCACTTCTCTATGGCTACACCTTC.

Notes on this clone: One end of the junction varies from germline; a read error may be responsible. The chain couples TRBV5-6 to TRBJ2-7, with 9 bases lining up with TRBD1. This CDR3 has 12 amino acids. Germline values: CDR1 SGHDT, CDR2 YYEEEE. The CDR3 reads CASSFRGTGQDF. The DNA for the CDR3 is TGTGCCAGCAGCTTTCGTGGGACAGGGCAAGACTTC.

The rearrangement links TRBV6-5 to TRBJ1-3; D gene ambiguous. The V gene's germline CDR1 is MNHEY and CDR2 SVGAGI. Trimming took off 2 bases at V and 2 bases at J, with 10 bases between the two ends. The CDR3 is 15 amino acids. The CDR3 DNA reads TGTGCCAGCAGTTACACCGGACTTACTGGAAACACCATATATTTT. Translation: CASSYTGLTGNTIYF.

This clone was detected only once. The J gene is TRBJ1-2, the V gene TRBV6-5; D may be TRBD1 (6 bases). The CDR3 loop spans 16 amino acids. V was clipped by 0 bases and J by 8 bases, with 19 bases between them. From germline, CDR1 is MNHEY and CDR2 SVGAGI. The CDR3 nucleotides are TGTGCCAGCAGTTACTCGAGCGGCAGGGGAGTAGAAGGCTACACCTTC. Residues: CASSYSSGRGVEGYTF.

This clone was counted between two and nine times. V usage is TRBV19 and J usage is TRBJ2-4; 7 bases align to TRBD1. The CDR3 has 17 residues. Germline CDR1 is LNHDA and CDR2 is SQIVND (reference sequence). Trimming at V came to 4 bases and at J to 2 bases, leaving 11 bases not matched to a gene. This CDR3 is CASSRSTGTNSKNIQYF. CDR3 coding DNA: TGTGCCAGTAGTAGATCGACAGGGACAAATTCCAAAAACATTCAGTACTTC. Complete variable domain (other parts from reference TRBV19 and TRBJ2-4): DGGITQSPKYLFRKEGQNVTLSCEQNLNHDAMYWYRQDPGQGLRLIYYSQIVNDFQKGDIAEGYSVSREKKESFPLTVTSAQKNPTAFYLCASSRSTGTNSKNIQYFGAGTRLSVL.

The V gene is TRBV4-1, the J gene TRBJ2-7; D perhaps matches TRBD2 (6 bases). V lost 4 bases, J lost 1 base, and 11 bases lay in between. The CDR3 runs 14 residues. Germline assignment: CDR1 MGHRA and CDR2 YSYEKL. The CDR3 region has the DNA TGCGCCAGCAGCCGGGACTCCCAATCCTACGAGCAGTACTTC. As protein: CASSRDSQSYEQYF.

The rearrangement links TRBV19 to TRBJ1-1; a possible D gene is TRBD1 (5 bases). CDR1 and CDR2 from the germline V gene are LNHDA and SQIVND (reference sequence). The CDR3 runs 14 residues. Trimming took 3 bases from V and 1 from J, leaving 9 bases between them. The CDR3 sequence: CASSIRARNTEAFF. The CDR3 coding sequence is TGTGCCAGTAGTATCAGGGCACGGAACACTGAAGCTTTCTTT.

Only a few counts were recorded for this clone. The chain has TRBV7-9 and TRBJ2-6; D unclear. This CDR3 comprises 13 residues. The germline V and J ends were trimmed by 3 bases and 12 bases, with 12 bases remaining between them. Germline-derived CDR1 and CDR2 are SEHNR and FQNEAQ (reference sequence). CDR3 in DNA: TGTGCCAGCAGCTTTGGGTCATCAGGCGTCCTGACTTTC. It yields the protein CASSFGSSGVLTF.

Only a few counts were recorded for this clone. This chain joins TRBV5-1 and TRBJ2-7, with a possible D match to TRBD1 (5 bases). The CDR3 has 17 residues. V lost 5 bases and J lost 3, with 24 bases in between. From germline, CDR1 is SGHRS and CDR2 YFSETQ. CDR3 DNA sequence: TGCGCCAGCAGGCCTCCCACACGGACATTGCTGTACTACGAGCAGTACTTC. Its translation: CASRPPTRTLLYYEQYF.

The rearrangement uses TRBV9 and TRBJ2-2; TRBD2 might be the D (5 bases). Trimming took off 5 bases at V and 0 bases at J, with 14 bases between the two ends. Germline CDR1 and CDR2: SGDLS and YYNGEE. CDR3 length: 16 amino acids. For the CDR3, the DNA is TGTGCCAGCAGTGAGAGGGCAGCGACGAACACCGGGGAGCTGTTTTTT. As protein: CASSERAATNTGELFF.

The chain has TRBV25-1 and TRBJ1-6; TRBD1 might be the D (5 bases). From germline, CDR1 is MGHDK and CDR2 SYGVNS. The CDR3 sequence is 15 residues long. Trimming removed 8 bases from V and 10 bases from J, with 21 bases in between. The CDR3 sequence is CASRFSGVRDSPLHF. CDR3 bases: TGTGCCAGCCGCTTTTCGGGGGTACGGGACTCACCCCTCCACTTT.

This clone is a singleton in its sample. CDR3 in DNA: TGTGCCAGCAGTTACGGTCAGGCCTCCTACAATGAGCAGTTCTTC. This translates into CASSYGQASYNEQFF. This chain uses TRBV6-5 with TRBJ2-1; no reliable D call. The CDR3 has 15 residues. V lost 2 bases and J 0 bases, leaving 8 bases between the germline ends. Looked up from germline, CDR1 is MNHEY and CDR2 is SVGAGI.

V is TRBV10-3 and J is TRBJ2-7; TRBD2 agrees at 7 bases. V gave up 2 bases and J gave up 0 bases; unmatched junction bases: 7. Germline values: CDR1 ENHRY, CDR2 SYGVKD. This CDR3 comprises 16 residues. Here the CDR3 reads CAISELGLVSSYEQYF. Here the CDR3 DNA reads TGTGCCATCAGTGAGCTCGGACTAGTGAGCTCCTACGAGCAGTACTTC.

The CDR3 reads CASRSTDSRGSGNTEAFF. CDR3 coding DNA: TGCGCCAGCAGGAGTACCGACTCTAGAGGGTCGGGGAACACTGAAGCTTTCTTT. The chain has TRBV4-1 and TRBJ1-1; no clear D gene. The CDR3 covers 18 residues. The germline gives CDR1 MGHRA, CDR2 YSYEKL. Trimming took off 6 bases at V and 1 base at J, with 24 bases between the two ends.

The rearrangement links TRBV15 to TRBJ1-1; D not certain. Germline values: CDR1 LNHNV, CDR2 YYDKDF (reference sequence). This CDR3 has 14 residues. The V gene lost 0 bases and the J gene lost 1 base, with 6 bases spanning the gap. The CDR3 coding sequence is TGTGCCACCAGCAGAGAGGCGGCGAACACTGAAGCTTTCTTT. Encoded protein: CATSREAANTEAFF.

In this sample, this clone turned up once. The rearrangement joins TRBV5-6 to TRBJ2-7; D call uncertain. Germline loops: CDR1 SGHDT, CDR2 YYEEEE. The CDR3 sequence is 15 residues long. V was clipped by 0 bases and J by 3 bases, with 13 bases between them. CDR3 bases: TGTGCCAGCAGCTTGGGCGGAGCTCTGCACTACGAGCAGTACTTC. Protein product: CASSLGGALHYEQYF.

The CDR3 here is CASSYGTENSPLHF. The CDR3 DNA reads as TGTGCCAGCAGTTACGGGACAGAAAATTCACCCCTCCACTTT. The rearrangement joins TRBV6-6 to TRBJ1-6, with 7 bases aligning to TRBD1. Germline V gene lookup returns CDR1 MNHNY and CDR2 SVGAGI (reference sequence). Trimming took 2 bases from V and 7 from J; bases not matched to a gene: 2. The CDR3 consists of 14 residues.